What follows are 14 T cell receptor beta chains derived from one specimen sequenced in a study of shared clonotypes between healthy human individuals. Generated by immunoSEQ multiplex PCR, the TCRdb table keeps only in-frame clones and is missing some. The table records around 1.5 million clones, roughly 98% of them present only once. The specimen sequenced was naive CD4+ T cells sorted from blood. Subset denoted: CD45RA+ positively selected. These receptors originate from a man aged 25-45 years in good health.

V usage is TRBV20-1 and J usage is TRBJ1-1; D is ambiguous. Trimming took off 6 bases at V and 3 bases at J, with 8 bases between the two ends. The CDR3 runs 11 residues. Germline CDR1 and CDR2: DFQATT and SNEGSKA (reference sequence). CDR3 amino acids: CSALGYTEAFF. For the CDR3, the DNA is TGCAGTGCCTTGGGGTACACTGAAGCTTTCTTT.

This clone showed up just once. The V and J genes are TRBV6-5 and TRBJ1-5; 8 nucleotides match TRBD1. Germline V CDR1 and CDR2: MNHEY, SVGAGI. This CDR3 contains 15 residues. Trimming at V came to 5 bases and at J to 4 bases, leaving 7 bases not matched to a gene. CDR3 in amino acids: CASSPPGDRNQPQHF. DNA for the CDR3: TGTGCCAGCAGTCCCCCGGGGGACAGGAATCAGCCCCAGCATTTT.

The chain joins TRBV7-2 to TRBJ2-1, with D uncertain. Trimming shortened V by 1 base and J by 12 bases, and 13 bases separated the two germline ends. The length of the CDR3 is 13 residues. CDR1 SGHTA and CDR2 FQGNSA come from the germline V gene. The CDR3 here is CASSLGTLDGQFF. The CDR3 DNA sequence: TGTGCCAGCAGCTTAGGGACCCTAGATGGGCAGTTCTTC.

The chain recombines TRBV6-9 with TRBJ1-2; D is possibly TRBD1 (5 bases). CDR1 is MNHGY, CDR2 SVAAGI, per germline. The CDR3 loop spans 12 amino acids. V lost 6 bases, J lost 6 bases, and 11 bases lay in between. Written as DNA, the CDR3 is TGTGCCAGCAGCCAGGGTCGCCATGGCTACACCTTC. The encoded protein is CASSQGRHGYTF.

The chain couples TRBV10-3 to TRBJ2-1, with TRBD2 matching over 7 bases. Germline V CDR1 and CDR2: ENHRY, SYGVKD. The V gene end was trimmed by 8 bases and the J gene end by 7 bases; junction bases not matched to a gene: 5. The CDR3 totals 12 residues. The CDR3 reads CAIGGGLNEQFF. The CDR3 nucleotides are TGTGCCATCGGGGGAGGGCTGAATGAGCAGTTCTTC.

This rearrangement joins TRBV7-3 to TRBJ2-1; 7 bases fit TRBD2. The CDR3 contains 14 residues. The J segment lost 5 bases and the V segment lost 1 base, leaving 2 bases of the junction unmatched. Germline CDR1 reads SGHTA; CDR2 reads FQGTGA. CDR3 DNA sequence: TGTGCCAGCAGCTTAATGCTAGCGGACAATGAGCAGTTCTTC. Its translation: CASSLMLADNEQFF.

The chain is built from TRBV7-8 and TRBJ2-7, with D tentatively TRBD1 (6 bases). Germline V lookup: CDR1 SGHVS, CDR2 FQNEAQ. The CDR3 runs 15 residues. Trimming cost V 1 base and J 3 bases, with 13 bases left between them. CDR3 DNA sequence: TGTGCCAGCAGCTTAGTTAGGACAGTCGGCTACGAGCAGTACTTC. Amino acids: CASSLVRTVGYEQYF.

The chain carries TRBV10-3 and TRBJ2-1; D remains ambiguous. V was cut by 10 bases and J by 9 bases, with 16 bases left in between. CDR3 length: 12 residues. Germline lookup yields CDR1 ENHRY and CDR2 SYGVKD. In DNA, the CDR3 is TGTGCCACGCGGCATTTTGATACTGAGCAGTTCTTC. This translates into CATRHFDTEQFF.

This chain joins TRBV18 and TRBJ2-2; D perhaps matches TRBD2 (5 bases). The CDR3 sequence is 15 residues long. The ends were cut back, 4 bases at V and 7 bases at J, with 16 bases in the middle. The germline gives CDR1 KGHSH, CDR2 LQKENI. This CDR3 is CASSQVLETHGELFF. The CDR3, as DNA: TGTGCCAGCTCACAGGTACTAGAGACCCACGGGGAGCTGTTTTTT.

The CDR3 loop reads CASSFGGSAAYYEQYF. DNA for the CDR3: TGTGCCAGCAGCTTTGGGGGGAGTGCGGCTTACTACGAGCAGTACTTC. The rearrangement links TRBV5-4 to TRBJ2-7, with a weak D call TRBD2 (6 bases). This CDR3 is 16 amino acids long. Germline CDR1 is SGHNT and CDR2 is YYREEE (reference sequence). V dropped 2 bases and J dropped 3 bases, with 18 bases sitting between them.

This chain links TRBV28 with TRBJ2-7; TRBD1 might be the D (6 bases). Germline loops: CDR1 MDHEN, CDR2 SYDVKM. V dropped 7 bases and J dropped 0 bases, with 10 bases sitting between them. The CDR3 sequence is 13 residues long. DNA of the CDR3: TGTGCCAGCAACACAGGGAACTCCTACGAGCAGTACTTC. Its translation: CASNTGNSYEQYF.

This clone appeared once. The chain is built from TRBV9 and TRBJ2-7; weak D call: TRBD1 (5 bases). The length of the CDR3 is 17 residues. The germline CDR1 and CDR2 sequences are SGDLS and YYNGEE. V lost 1 base to trimming and J lost 2 bases, with 19 bases between them. The CDR3 DNA follows: TGTGCCAGCAGCGTATCCCCCCTGCAGGGCGATACCTACGAGCAGTACTTC. Protein sequence: CASSVSPLQGDTYEQYF. The variable domain in full, with the rest retrieved from reference TRBV9 and TRBJ2-7, is DSGVTQTPKHLITATGQRVTLRCSPRSGDLSVYWYQQSLDQGLQFLIQYYNGEERAKGNILERFSAQQFPDLHSELNLSSLELGDSALYFCASSVSPLQGDTYEQYFGPGTRLTVT.

This sequence joins TRBV2 and TRBJ2-1; D is unresolved. CDR3 length: 17 residues. Germline V gene lookup returns CDR1 SNHLY and CDR2 FYNNEI. Trimming left V 1 base short and J 8 bases short, with 21 bases between. The CDR3 coding sequence is TGTGCCAGCAGTGAAGGTCCAGGAAGACCCCTACACGATGAGCAGTTCTTC. Translation gives CASSEGPGRPLHDEQFF.

V and J are TRBV28 and TRBJ1-2; 10 positions agree with TRBD1. CDR3 length equals 16 residues. CDR1 MDHEN and CDR2 SYDVKM come from the germline V gene. The V gene end was trimmed by 4 bases and the J gene end by 2 bases; junction bases not matched to a gene: 7. CDR3: CASSSTGQGENYGYTF. The CDR3 DNA sequence: TGTGCCAGCAGTTCTACAGGACAGGGGGAAAACTATGGCTACACCTTC.